A single sample is the source of the 12 T cell receptor beta chains below, sequenced in a study of blood T cell repertoires in COVID-19. Profiled with immunoSEQ multiplex PCR; TCRdb holds only in-frame clones, not every one. The data contain 400,000 to 550,000 clones, about 85% of them seen just once; the ten biggest clones take up around 1.8%. Sequencing input: PBMCs or T cells enriched from blood (not recorded which). Source of these receptors: a woman between 18 and 29 years old with acute COVID-19.

This chain joins TRBV10-2 and TRBJ1-5; TRBD1 is a possible D gene (6 bases). The V gene lost 8 bases and the J gene lost 0 bases, with 11 bases spanning the gap. Germline loops: CDR1 WSHSY, CDR2 SAAADI. CDR3 length: 14 amino acids. DNA of the CDR3: TGCGCCAGCGCAAGCAGGGGTAGCAATCAGCCCCAGCATTTT. Amino acid sequence: CASASRGSNQPQHF.

This clone was seen only once. V usage is TRBV19 and J usage is TRBJ2-5; TRBD1 matches at 9 bases. After removal of 2 bases from V and 4 bases from J, the junction contained 8 bases not matched to a gene. Germline CDR1 is LNHDA and CDR2 is SQIVND (reference sequence). The CDR3 has 16 residues. The CDR3 DNA reads TGTGCCAGTAGTATACAGCCGGGACAGGGCTCAGAGACCCAGTACTTC. Its protein product is CASSIQPGQGSETQYF.

This clone was seen only once. The rearrangement uses TRBV6-5 and TRBJ2-7; D may be TRBD1 (6 bases). The CDR3 is made up of 13 amino acids. V was trimmed by 6 bases and J by 1 base, leaving 10 bases between them. Germline V lookup: CDR1 MNHEY, CDR2 SVGAGI. CDR3 region: CASRRGHSYEQYF. The CDR3 nucleotides read TGTGCCAGCAGAAGGGGACATTCCTACGAGCAGTACTTC.

The chain recombines TRBV7-2 with TRBJ2-2; unclear D gene. Trimming pared 4 bases from V and 6 bases from J, leaving 9 bases between. Germline assignment: CDR1 SGHTA and CDR2 FQGNSA. The CDR3 contains 13 residues. DNA of the CDR3: TGTGCCAGCAGCTCCCGACTCGCCGGGGAGCTGTTTTTT. It encodes CASSSRLAGELFF.

J is TRBJ1-1 and V is TRBV11-2, with no clear D. The germline V gene encodes CDR1 SGHAT and CDR2 FQNNGV. The CDR3 is made up of 12 amino acids. V gave up 1 base and J gave up 5 bases, with 5 bases separating them. The CDR3, as DNA: TGTGCCAGCAGCTTAGCGGTAACTGAAGCTTTCTTT. Amino acid sequence: CASSLAVTEAFF.

V usage is TRBV10-3 and J usage is TRBJ2-5; 9 bases line up with TRBD1. The CDR3 consists of 13 residues. Germline trimming cut 4 bases from V and 5 bases from J; bases unmatched to any gene: 2. The germline V gene encodes CDR1 ENHRY and CDR2 SYGVKD. The CDR3 loop is CAISGDRAETQYF. DNA of the CDR3: TGTGCCATCAGTGGGGACAGGGCTGAGACCCAGTACTTC.

The chain carries TRBV27 and TRBJ1-6, with D possibly being TRBD1 (6 bases). Between the trimmed V and J ends, which lost 6 bases and 8 bases, there was a span of 17 bases. CDR1 and CDR2 (germline): MNHEY, SMNVEV (reference sequence). The CDR3 extends over 15 amino acids. The CDR3, as DNA: TGTGCCAGCAGGCCTTTCCAGGGGATAGATTCACCCCTCCACTTT. This codes for CASRPFQGIDSPLHF.

This clone appeared a single time. This chain links TRBV6-1 with TRBJ2-2, with D possibly matching TRBD1 (5 bases). V was shortened by 3 bases and J by 6 bases, with 8 bases between the two germline ends. Germline V gene sequence: CDR1 MNHNS, CDR2 SASEGT. The CDR3 consists of 13 residues. The CDR3 DNA reads as TGTGCCAGCAGTGACAGGGCCCCCGGGGAGCTGTTTTTT. This translates into CASSDRAPGELFF.

This chain joins TRBV7-2 and TRBJ2-2; 11 bases line up with TRBD2. CDR3 length: 16 amino acids. The germline V gene encodes CDR1 SGHTA and CDR2 FQGNSA. The V segment lost 0 bases and the J segment 8 bases; nucleotides outside the gene matches: 5. CDR3 bases: TGTGCCAGCAGCTTAGCTGCTAGCGGGAGGTTGGGGGAGCTGTTTTTT. It specifies CASSLAASGRLGELFF.

The chain has TRBV12-3 or TRBV12-4 and TRBJ1-1; D is possibly TRBD1 (5 bases). The CDR3 runs to 12 residues. V lost 8 bases and J lost 3, with 10 bases in between. CDR3 coding DNA: TGTGCCAGCGGCGACAGACACACTGAAGCTTTCTTT. It codes for CASGDRHTEAFF.

The chain carries TRBV5-1 and TRBJ1-3; 7 bases are shared with TRBD1. The length of the CDR3 is 16 residues. V trimming: 4 bases; J trimming: 0 bases; junction bases outside the gene matches: 7. The germline gives CDR1 SGHRS, CDR2 YFSETQ. For the CDR3, the DNA is TGCGCCAGCAGCCCCGGGACAGTCATCTCTGGAAACACCATATATTTT. Residues: CASSPGTVISGNTIYF.

This clone occurred a few times. The rearrangement uses TRBV5-5 and TRBJ1-4; D gene unclear. The germline V and J ends were trimmed by 1 base and 8 bases, with 12 bases remaining between them. The germline V gene encodes CDR1 SGHKS and CDR2 YYEKEE (reference sequence). CDR3 length: 14 amino acids. CDR3 in DNA: TGTGCCAGCAGCTTGAAACCCGGGGAAGAAAAACTGTTTTTT. It codes for CASSLKPGEEKLFF.